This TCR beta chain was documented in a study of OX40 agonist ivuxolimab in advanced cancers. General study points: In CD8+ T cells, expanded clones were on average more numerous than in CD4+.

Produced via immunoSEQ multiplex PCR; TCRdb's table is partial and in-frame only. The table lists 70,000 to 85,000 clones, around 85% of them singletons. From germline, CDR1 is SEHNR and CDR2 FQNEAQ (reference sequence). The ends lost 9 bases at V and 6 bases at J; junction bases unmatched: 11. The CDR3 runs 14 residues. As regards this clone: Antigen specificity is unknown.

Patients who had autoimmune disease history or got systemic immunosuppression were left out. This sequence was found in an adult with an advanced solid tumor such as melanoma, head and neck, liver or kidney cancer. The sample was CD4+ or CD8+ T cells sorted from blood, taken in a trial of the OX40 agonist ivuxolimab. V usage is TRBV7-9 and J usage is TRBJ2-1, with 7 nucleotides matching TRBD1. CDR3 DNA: TGTGCCAGTACCGGGACAGTCACGTCCAATGAGCAGTTCTTC. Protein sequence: CASTGTVTSNEQFF.